This T cell receptor beta chain stems from a study of blood T cell repertoires in COVID-19. Study information: From the United States, Italy and Spain came samples of acute and convalescent COVID-19. From T cells, B-cell-depleted T cells, or PBMCs came the material, which was cDNA or gDNA.

In the authors' workflow: Estimates of nucleated cell counts were drawn from the amplification of reference gene primers. TCRdb's copy holds only in-frame clones and misses some; the assay was immunoSEQ multiplex PCR. Clone size and the V and J calls come from that table; the DNA yielded D and trimming. Among about 250,000 clones listed, 83% were seen once. The CDR3 spans 16 residues. V lost 0 bases to trimming and J lost 8 bases, with 18 bases between them. Germline values: CDR1 LGHDT, CDR2 YNNKEL (reference sequence). This chain connects TRBV3-1 (or the pseudogene TRBV3-2) to TRBJ2-3; D is perhaps TRBD2 (5 bases). The clonotype originates from a man between 40 and 49 years old with active or convalescent COVID-19. The material sequenced was peripheral blood. The CDR3 nucleotides are TGTGCCAGCAGCCAAGATTGGCCAACCGGACTTGGTACGCAGTATTTT. Translation gives CASSQDWPTGLGTQYF.